Listed below are T cell receptor beta chains from one sample, sequenced in a study of blood T cells in healthy people across ages. TCRdb recomputed calls from the 5' RACE reads with MiXCR, one row per CDR3 protein. The sample contains roughly 2 million distinct CDR3 sequences, 49% of which appear only once. The sample comprised blood. The source is a woman in her forties in good health. CDR3s include the opening cysteine and the closing phenylalanine or tryptophan. A D gene is named only where the DNA matches it firmly. Clone size is shown for a subset of rows, as once, few, many or a class of expanded clone.

d_gene: -; v_gene: TRBV18; abundance: few; j_gene: TRBJ2-4; CDR3aa: CASSPPKAMGPPNIQYF; CDR3nt: TGTGCCAGCTCACCTCCCAAGGCCATGGGTCCCCCGAACATTCAGTACTTC
d_gene: TRBD1; v_gene: TRBV18; abundance: -; j_gene: TRBJ2-7; CDR3aa: CASPRVIQGARYEQYF; CDR3nt: TGTGCCAGCCCCCGGGTGATACAGGGGGCAAGGTACGAGCAGTACTTC
d_gene: -; v_gene: TRBV28; abundance: few; j_gene: TRBJ2-5; CDR3aa: CASSPPGRTQYF; CDR3nt: TGTGCCAGCAGTCCACCAGGGAGAACCCAGTACTTC
d_gene: -; v_gene: TRBV18; abundance: -; j_gene: TRBJ1-1; CDR3aa: CASSPLSGAEAFF; CDR3nt: TGTGCCAGCTCGCCCTTATCAGGGGCTGAAGCTTTCTTT
d_gene: TRBD2; v_gene: TRBV12-3/TRBV12-4; abundance: -; j_gene: TRBJ2-7; CDR3aa: CASSLASGGKSYEQYF; CDR3nt: TGTGCCAGCAGTTTGGCTAGCGGGGGGAAATCCTACGAGCAGTACTTC
d_gene: -; v_gene: TRBV6-5; abundance: -; j_gene: TRBJ2-6; CDR3aa: CASSSPKRAGANVLTF; CDR3nt: TGTGCCAGCAGTTCCCCCAAGAGGGCTGGGGCCAACGTCCTGACTTTC
d_gene: -; v_gene: TRBV28; abundance: -; j_gene: TRBJ1-1; CDR3aa: CASSELAGEAFF; CDR3nt: TGTGCCAGCAGCGAACTTGCAGGGGAAGCTTTCTTT
d_gene: TRBD2; v_gene: TRBV5-1; abundance: -; j_gene: TRBJ2-4; CDR3aa: CASSSRTSGGTKNIQYF; CDR3nt: TGCGCCAGCAGCTCCCGGACTAGCGGGGGGACCAAAAACATTCAGTACTTC
d_gene: -; v_gene: TRBV2; abundance: few; j_gene: TRBJ2-7; CDR3aa: CASSESGGHYEQYF; CDR3nt: TGTGCCAGCAGTGAGAGCGGAGGCCACTACGAGCAGTACTTC
d_gene: -; v_gene: TRBV7-2; abundance: -; j_gene: TRBJ1-4; CDR3aa: CASSINAGKLFF; CDR3nt: TGTGCCAGCAGCATAAATGCCGGAAAACTGTTTTTT
d_gene: TRBD2; v_gene: TRBV27; abundance: few; j_gene: TRBJ2-3; CDR3aa: CASSLARLAGGLDTQYF; CDR3nt: TGTGCCAGCAGTTTAGCTAGACTAGCGGGGGGGCTCGATACGCAGTATTTT
d_gene: TRBD1; v_gene: TRBV7-3; abundance: -; j_gene: TRBJ1-1; CDR3aa: CASSLGDRAITEAFF; CDR3nt: TGTGCCAGCAGCTTGGGGGACAGGGCTATCACTGAAGCTTTCTTT
d_gene: -; v_gene: TRBV28; abundance: few; j_gene: TRBJ2-4; CDR3aa: CASSLVGENIQYF; CDR3nt: TGTGCCAGCAGTTTGGTGGGGGAAAACATTCAGTACTTC
d_gene: -; v_gene: TRBV12-3/TRBV12-4; abundance: -; j_gene: TRBJ1-2; CDR3aa: CASSARTAQGYTF; CDR3nt: TGTGCCAGCAGTGCTAGGACAGCGCAGGGCTACACCTTC
d_gene: -; v_gene: TRBV2; abundance: few; j_gene: TRBJ2-6; CDR3aa: CASMTRDPATGANVLTF; CDR3nt: TGTGCCAGCATGACGAGGGACCCGGCCACTGGGGCCAACGTCCTGACTTTC
d_gene: TRBD1; v_gene: TRBV7-9; abundance: -; j_gene: TRBJ2-7; CDR3aa: CASSPPDRVTYEQYF; CDR3nt: TGTGCCAGCAGCCCTCCGGACAGGGTAACCTACGAGCAGTACTTC
d_gene: TRBD1; v_gene: TRBV20-1; abundance: -; j_gene: TRBJ1-6; CDR3aa: CSARTGSNSPLHF; CDR3nt: TGCAGTGCACGGACAGGGTCTAATTCACCCCTCCACTTT
d_gene: -; v_gene: TRBV15; abundance: -; j_gene: TRBJ2-5; CDR3aa: CATSSLRRETQYF; CDR3nt: TGTGCCACCAGCAGTCTGCGGAGGGAGACCCAGTACTTC
d_gene: TRBD2; v_gene: TRBV6-5; abundance: few; j_gene: TRBJ2-1; CDR3aa: CASSYGRLAGFDEQFF; CDR3nt: TGTGCCAGCAGTTACGGGAGACTAGCGGGGTTTGATGAGCAGTTCTTC
d_gene: -; v_gene: TRBV21-1; abundance: -; j_gene: TRBJ1-2; CDR3aa: CASSKAPGVRYAGYTF; CDR3nt: TGTGCCAGCAGCAAAGCACCTGGGGTCCGATATGCGGGCTACACCTTC
d_gene: -; v_gene: TRBV9; abundance: few; j_gene: TRBJ2-3; CDR3aa: CASSPFRGGGLFSTDTQYF; CDR3nt: TGTGCCAGCAGCCCCTTTCGGGGCGGGGGCCTATTTAGCACAGATACGCAGTATTTT
d_gene: -; v_gene: TRBV2; abundance: -; j_gene: TRBJ1-4; CDR3aa: CARRTQGSEKLFF; CDR3nt: TGTGCCAGGCGTACGCAGGGGAGTGAAAAACTGTTTTTT
d_gene: -; v_gene: TRBV24-1; abundance: -; j_gene: TRBJ2-3; CDR3aa: CAASDSGADTQYF; CDR3nt: TGTGCCGCCAGTGATTCCGGCGCAGATACGCAGTATTTT
d_gene: -; v_gene: TRBV6-1; abundance: -; j_gene: TRBJ2-7; CDR3aa: CASSGNRDIPYEQYF; CDR3nt: TGTGCCAGCAGTGGAAACCGGGACATACCCTACGAGCAGTACTTC
d_gene: TRBD1; v_gene: TRBV28; abundance: -; j_gene: TRBJ2-1; CDR3aa: CASSSSGQGRAEQFF; CDR3nt: TGTGCCAGCAGTAGTTCGGGACAGGGAAGGGCTGAGCAGTTCTTC
d_gene: -; v_gene: TRBV6-5; abundance: -; j_gene: TRBJ2-1; CDR3aa: CASSYSKLSYNEQFF; CDR3nt: TGTGCCAGCAGTTACTCAAAGCTCTCCTACAATGAGCAGTTCTTC
d_gene: TRBD1; v_gene: TRBV6-6; abundance: -; j_gene: TRBJ2-3; CDR3aa: CASVKEGQGRSTQYF; CDR3nt: TGTGCCAGCGTAAAGGAGGGACAGGGACGGTCTACGCAGTATTTT
d_gene: TRBD2; v_gene: TRBV7-3; abundance: few; j_gene: TRBJ2-1; CDR3aa: CASSSRLAGANEQFF; CDR3nt: TGTGCCAGTAGCTCCAGACTAGCGGGGGCCAATGAGCAGTTCTTC
d_gene: TRBD1; v_gene: TRBV4-3; abundance: -; j_gene: TRBJ2-6; CDR3aa: CASSQDSGTGSAGANVLTF; CDR3nt: TGCGCCAGCAGCCAAGATTCGGGGACAGGGTCAGCTGGGGCCAACGTCCTGACTTTC
d_gene: -; v_gene: TRBV20-1; abundance: -; j_gene: TRBJ2-3; CDR3aa: CSVHHPGGADTQYF; CDR3nt: TGCAGTGTCCACCACCCAGGGGGGGCGGATACGCAGTATTTT
d_gene: -; v_gene: TRBV2; abundance: few; j_gene: TRBJ2-4; CDR3aa: CASSQEVKNIQYF; CDR3nt: TGTGCCAGCAGCCAGGAGGTCAAAAACATTCAGTACTTC
d_gene: -; v_gene: TRBV28; abundance: -; j_gene: TRBJ2-7; CDR3aa: CASSDGRVYEQYF; CDR3nt: TGTGCCAGCAGTGACGGCAGGGTCTACGAGCAGTACTTC
d_gene: TRBD1; v_gene: TRBV20-1; abundance: -; j_gene: TRBJ1-2; CDR3aa: CSARDETGPHGYTF; CDR3nt: TGCAGTGCTAGAGATGAGACAGGGCCCCATGGCTACACCTTC
d_gene: -; v_gene: TRBV9; abundance: few; j_gene: TRBJ2-5; CDR3aa: CASSVGGTIETQYF; CDR3nt: TGTGCCAGCAGCGTAGGGGGAACGATAGAGACCCAGTACTTC
d_gene: TRBD2; v_gene: TRBV29-1; abundance: -; j_gene: TRBJ2-3; CDR3aa: CSVRIGFVSSGGPDTQYF; CDR3nt: TGCAGCGTCCGGATCGGATTCGTCTCTAGCGGGGGACCAGATACGCAGTATTTT
d_gene: -; v_gene: TRBV7-2; abundance: few; j_gene: TRBJ1-1; CDR3aa: CASSVTGSHTEAFF; CDR3nt: TGTGCCAGCAGCGTTACCGGGAGCCACACTGAAGCTTTCTTT
d_gene: -; v_gene: TRBV5-1; abundance: -; j_gene: TRBJ2-5; CDR3aa: CASSLEGGQTQETQYF; CDR3nt: TGCGCCAGCAGCTTGGAGGGGGGACAGACACAAGAGACCCAGTACTTC
d_gene: -; v_gene: TRBV6-2/TRBV6-3; abundance: -; j_gene: TRBJ2-3; CDR3aa: CASSYDGYTQYF; CDR3nt: TGTGCCAGCAGTTATGACGGCTATACGCAGTATTTT
d_gene: -; v_gene: TRBV4-3; abundance: -; j_gene: TRBJ1-5; CDR3aa: CASSQDSLRPQHF; CDR3nt: TGCGCCAGCAGCCAAGATTCCCTTCGGCCCCAGCATTTT